The 11 T cell receptor beta chains presented below share a single source sample, sequenced in a study of blood T cell repertoires in COVID-19. Assay used: immunoSEQ multiplex PCR; TCRdb lists only in-frame clones, some missing. This sample has 150,000 to 200,000 clones; approximately 80% occur once, and the top ten carry roughly a tenth. Input material: peripheral blood. The source is a woman aged 80 or over with active or convalescent COVID-19.

This chain joins TRBV27 and TRBJ1-6; D gene uncertain. V lost 6 bases, J lost 8 bases, and 11 bases lay in between. CDR1 is MNHEY and CDR2 is SMNVEV in the germline V gene (reference sequence). The CDR3 length is 13 residues. DNA of the CDR3: TGTGCCAGCAGCCTCAGTTACGATTCACCCCTCCACTTT. This translates into CASSLSYDSPLHF.

This clone was seen once. CDR3: CASSQVSAGLYGYTF. CDR3 coding DNA: TGTGCCAGCAGCCAAGTTTCGGCGGGTCTTTATGGCTACACCTTC. The rearrangement joins TRBV14 to TRBJ1-2; D is ambiguous. There are 15 residues in the CDR3. Trimming removed 1 base at V and 5 bases at J, with 14 bases between. In germline, CDR1 is SGHDN, CDR2 FVKESK.

The chain carries TRBV9 and TRBJ1-2; D is ambiguous. Looked up from germline, CDR1 is SGDLS and CDR2 is YYNGEE. V lost 0 bases and J lost 0, with 9 bases in between. The CDR3 is 15 residues long. CDR3 amino acids: CASSVVSEANYGYTF. CDR3 nucleotide sequence: TGTGCCAGCAGCGTAGTGAGCGAAGCTAACTATGGCTACACCTTC.

The table lists this clone with a count of one. The chain links TRBV30 to TRBJ2-7, with TRBD2 matching over 7 bases. V was clipped by 2 bases and J by 4 bases; unmatched bases: 5. Germline assignment: CDR1 GTSNPN and CDR2 SVGIG (reference sequence). There are 13 residues in the CDR3. DNA for the CDR3: TGTGCCTGGAGTATCACGGGGGGATACGAGCAGTACTTC. This translates into CAWSITGGYEQYF.

This chain joins TRBV5-1 and TRBJ1-3, with D possibly being TRBD1 (6 bases). Trimming left V 3 bases short and J 3 bases short, with 13 bases between. Germline V gives CDR1 SGHRS, CDR2 YFSETQ. The length of the CDR3 is 15 residues. CDR3 DNA sequence: TGCGCCAGCAGCTCATCCGGGACAAATGGAAACACCATATATTTT. Amino acids: CASSSSGTNGNTIYF.

The chain links TRBV6-5 to TRBJ2-1; 10 bases map to TRBD2. Looked up from germline, CDR1 is MNHEY and CDR2 is SVGAGI. Trimming removed 8 bases from V and 2 bases from J; junction bases left unmatched: 3. The CDR3 runs 14 residues. Here the CDR3 reads CASRSGGAYNEQFF. The DNA of the CDR3 is TGTGCCAGCCGGAGCGGGGGGGCCTACAATGAGCAGTTCTTC.

This chain connects TRBV7-3 to TRBJ1-2, with 8 bases fitting TRBD1. V was clipped by 2 bases and J by 8 bases; unmatched bases: 4. The CDR3 length is 13 residues. CDR1 is SGHTA and CDR2 is FQGTGA in the germline V gene. The CDR3 DNA reads as TGTGCCAGCAGCTTAGGACAGGGTTGGGGCTACACCTTC. Translating gives CASSLGQGWGYTF.

The rearrangement uses TRBV27 and TRBJ1-1, with no clear D. This CDR3 contains 13 residues. V shed 4 bases and J shed 3 bases, with 9 bases lying between them. Germline V gene data show CDR1 as MNHEY and CDR2 as SMNVEV (reference sequence). The CDR3 loop is CASSYGGHTEAFF. The CDR3 DNA sequence: TGTGCCAGCAGTTACGGAGGGCACACTGAAGCTTTCTTT.

This chain links TRBV5-1 with TRBJ2-7, with D possibly matching TRBD1 (5 bases). The V end was cut by 3 bases, the J end by 1 base, with 8 bases between. This CDR3 is built from 13 residues. Germline V CDR1 and CDR2: SGHRS, YFSETQ. For the CDR3, the DNA is TGCGCCAGCAGCTCAACAGGTTCCTACGAGCAGTACTTC. Its protein is CASSSTGSYEQYF.

The V call is TRBV4-3, the J call TRBJ2-7, with D unclear. V gave up 1 base and J gave up 2 bases, with 21 bases separating them. This CDR3 region has 18 residues. CDR1 and CDR2 (germline): LGHNA, YSLEER. The CDR3 DNA reads as TGCGCCAGCAGCCAAGGTTCCGCCGGGTCAGAGACTCCCTACGAGCAGTACTTC. Translated: CASSQGSAGSETPYEQYF.

There are a few counts of this clone. The chain joins TRBV19 to TRBJ2-3, with D tentatively TRBD2 (6 bases). Trimming shortened V by 0 bases and J by 6 bases, and 19 bases separated the two germline ends. CDR3 length equals 17 residues. Germline CDR1 reads LNHDA; CDR2 reads SQIVND (reference sequence). CDR3 sequence reads: CASSIESPGLLGDTQYF. In DNA form, the CDR3 reads TGTGCCAGTAGTATAGAGTCTCCGGGACTTTTAGGGGATACGCAGTATTTT. Supplemented by reference TRBV19 and TRBJ2-3, the full variable domain reads DGGITQSPKYLFRKEGQNVTLSCEQNLNHDAMYWYRQDPGQGLRLIYYSQIVNDFQKGDIAEGYSVSREKKESFPLTVTSAQKNPTAFYLCASSIESPGLLGDTQYFGPGTRLTVL.